A selection of T cell receptor beta chains follows, all from one sample in a study of preoperative IRX-2 immunotherapy in early breast cancer. Here immunoSEQ multiplex PCR was the method, and the copy in TCRdb shows in-frame clones only, minus some. The data hold fewer than 25,000 clones, with roughly 90% observed a single time. The sequencing used tumor tissue, collected after IRX-2 immunotherapy. The source of these receptors is a human donor with breast cancer. Both conserved end residues are part of each CDR3. The D gene is left open where the match is weak. Clone size is shown for a subset of rows, as once, few, many or a class of expanded clone.

- | TRBJ2-3 | TRBV27 | - | TGTGCCAGCAGTTTACGGCAGGGTTTGCCAGATACGCAGTATTTT | CASSLRQGLPDTQYF
TRBD1 | TRBJ2-7 | TRBV5-1 | - | TGCGCCAGCAGAGGGGACAGCCTCTCCTACGAGCAGTACTTC | CASRGDSLSYEQYF
TRBD1 | TRBJ1-1 | TRBV7-9 | - | TGTGCCAGCAGCGGCCGGGACAGGATTCAACCTTCGAACACTGAAGCTTTCTTT | CASSGRDRIQPSNTEAFF
- | TRBJ2-1 | TRBV6-6 | - | TGTGCCAGCAGCCCACAGGCGGCAGGGTCCTACAATGAGCAGTTCTTC | CASSPQAAGSYNEQFF
TRBD2 | TRBJ2-1 | TRBV9 | - | TGTGCCAGCAGCGTAGACCTAACTAGCGGGGGAAACAATGAGCAGTTCTTC | CASSVDLTSGGNNEQFF
- | TRBJ1-1 | TRBV19 | - | TGTGCCAGTAGTACTGGCCCTGAATTCCCCGTGGGAGCTTTCTTT | CASSTGPEFPVGAFF
TRBD2 | TRBJ2-3 | TRBV6-1 | - | TGTGCCAGCAGTGTAGCGGGAGGCACAGATACGCAGTATTTT | CASSVAGGTDTQYF
TRBD1 | TRBJ1-4 | TRBV5-6 | - | TGTGCCAGCAGCTTGACGACAGGGTTTCATGAAAAACTGTTTTTT | CASSLTTGFHEKLFF
- | TRBJ1-6 | TRBV5-4 | - | TGTGCCAGCAGCTTGTATGGGGGATTCGCCTATAATTCACCCCTCCACTTT | CASSLYGGFAYNSPLHF
- | TRBJ1-5 | TRBV27 | - | TGTGCCAGCAGTTTCGGTCCAGGCAGCAATCAGCCCCAGCATTTT | CASSFGPGSNQPQHF
- | TRBJ1-2 | TRBV2 | few | TGTGCCAGCAAGCGGACCCTGCTAGTCTATGGCTACACCTTC | CASKRTLLVYGYTF
- | TRBJ2-1 | TRBV2 | large | TGTGCCAGCAGTGAAAGGGACAACAATGAGCAGTTCTTC | CASSERDNNEQFF
TRBD2 | TRBJ2-3 | TRBV18 | - | TGTGCCAGCTCACCAATAATAGCGGGGGCCTCTAGCACAGATACGCAGTATTTT | CASSPIIAGASSTDTQYF
- | TRBJ1-5 | TRBV30 | once | TGTGCCTGGAGTCCGGACAGCAATCAGCCCCAGCATTTT | CAWSPDSNQPQHF
TRBD1 | TRBJ1-1 | TRBV6-1 | - | TGTGCCAGCAGTGAGAGACAGGGTTCGGACACTGAAGCTTTCTTT | CASSERQGSDTEAFF
TRBD1 | TRBJ1-1 | TRBV18 | - | TGTGCCAGCTCACCTGGGACAACAGGGGTGTTTTGGGCTTTCTTT | CASSPGTTGVFWAFF
TRBD1 | TRBJ2-2 | TRBV10-3 | - | TGCGCCAGCACCATGACAGGGTACACCGGGGAGCTGTTTTTT | CASTMTGYTGELFF
- | TRBJ1-2 | TRBV10-3 | - | TGTGCCATCAGTGAGTCTGGGACACCTAACTATGGCTACACCTTC | CAISESGTPNYGYTF
TRBD1 | TRBJ2-1 | TRBV5-1 | - | TGCGCCAGCAGCTCCCCCCCAAGGACAGGGATTTTTGAGCAGTTCTTC | CASSSPPRTGIFEQFF
- | TRBJ2-3 | TRBV5-6 | - | TGTGCCAGCCTACTGGGTAGCACTAGCACAGATACGCAGTATTTT | CASLLGSTSTDTQYF
- | TRBJ1-1 | TRBV28 | - | TGTGCCAGCAGTTTTGGTTGGGGCAGCCCGGAGGACACTGAAGCTTTCTTT | CASSFGWGSPEDTEAFF
- | TRBJ1-1 | TRBV6-1 | - | TGTGCCAGCAGTAACCGACAGACGAACACTGAAGCTTTCTTT | CASSNRQTNTEAFF
- | TRBJ1-2 | TRBV7-9 | - | TGTGCCAGCAGCCCCCTTCAGGGTCGAATCGGCTACACCTTC | CASSPLQGRIGYTF
TRBD2 | TRBJ2-3 | TRBV10-3 | - | TGTGCCATCAGTGGTGGGACTAGCGGAGATACGCAGTATTTT | CAISGGTSGDTQYF
TRBD1 | TRBJ1-5 | TRBV5-1 | - | TGCGCCAGCAGCTTGGTGACAGGGGCAAATCAGCCCCAGCATTTT | CASSLVTGANQPQHF
- | TRBJ1-5 | TRBV18 | - | TGTGCCAGCTCACCACGGGTGTCCAATCAGCCCCAGCATTTT | CASSPRVSNQPQHF
- | TRBJ1-5 | TRBV7-2 | - | TGTGCCAGCAGCTCTGGCCCTCGGCCCCAGCATTTT | CASSSGPRPQHF
TRBD1 | TRBJ2-5 | TRBV5-1 | - | TGCGCCAGCAGAGCACAGGGGATGCAAGAGACCCAGTACTTC | CASRAQGMQETQYF
- | TRBJ1-1 | TRBV5-6 | - | TGTGCCAGCAGCTTGGAGGCAGGGAACACTGAAGCTTTCTTT | CASSLEAGNTEAFF
- | TRBJ1-2 | TRBV29-1 | - | TGCAGCGTGATTTGGGGGCGCGGCTACACCTTC | CSVIWGRGYTF
- | TRBJ2-1 | TRBV7-8 | medium-sized | TGTGCCAGCAGCTTAGGGGGGTGGTGGGGCAATGAGCAGTTCTTC | CASSLGGWWGNEQFF
TRBD1 | TRBJ1-2 | TRBV28 | - | TGTGCCAGCAGTTCGCATGTACAGGGGAACTATGGCTACACCTTC | CASSSHVQGNYGYTF
- | TRBJ1-2 | TRBV11-3 | - | TGTGCCAGCACCCCTCCAGGGCAGAGCTATGGCTACACCTTC | CASTPPGQSYGYTF
- | TRBJ1-1 | TRBV19 | - | TGTGCCAGTAGTGGTCCAGGGAAGGGTGAAGCTTTCTTT | CASSGPGKGEAFF
- | TRBJ1-2 | TRBV19 | - | TGTGCCAGTAGTCCCGACGGGGACTATGGCTACACCTTC | CASSPDGDYGYTF
TRBD1 | TRBJ1-2 | TRBV7-8 | medium-sized | TGTGCCAGCAGCTCCGAACAGACAGGGAATGGCTACACCTTC | CASSSEQTGNGYTF
- | TRBJ1-1 | TRBV19 | - | TGTGCCAGTACCTGGAGAGGGGCCACTGAAGCTTTCTTT | CASTWRGATEAFF
- | TRBJ1-6 | TRBV6-5 | - | TGTGCCAGCAGGACAGCGGTTTCACCCCTCCACTTT | CASRTAVSPLHF
TRBD1 | TRBJ2-7 | TRBV7-9 | - | TGTGCCAGCAGCTCACTAGGACAGGGGAGAACGGAGCAGTACTTC | CASSSLGQGRTEQYF
TRBD1 | TRBJ1-2 | TRBV18 | - | TGTGCCAGCTCACCCTCGGGACAGGGCACTCGGGGCTACACCTTC | CASSPSGQGTRGYTF
TRBD2 | TRBJ2-3 | TRBV15 | - | TGTGCCACCAGGAGACTAGCGTCCAACACAGATACGCAGTATTTT | CATRRLASNTDTQYF
- | TRBJ1-2 | TRBV14 | - | TGTGCCAGCAGCCAAGGGCCAGGGGCGCAGGGCTACACCTTC | CASSQGPGAQGYTF
TRBD1 | TRBJ2-5 | TRBV5-6 | - | TGTGCCAGCAGCTTAATGGGGACAGACCAAGAGACCCAGTACTTC | CASSLMGTDQETQYF
- | TRBJ1-2 | TRBV6-5 | - | TGTGCCAGCAGTCGAGACGCCAATGTCGCAGATGGCTACACCTTC | CASSRDANVADGYTF
- | TRBJ2-7 | TRBV5-1 | - | TGCGCCAGCAGCTTGGAGCTGGGCTCGAAGGCCTACGAGCAGTACTTC | CASSLELGSKAYEQYF
- | TRBJ1-2 | TRBV23-1 | - | TGCGCCAGCAGTCAATCGACGGTACCTAGGGCTAACTATGGCTACACCTTC | CASSQSTVPRANYGYTF
- | TRBJ2-3 | TRBV10-3 | - | TGTGCCATCGGGGGGGGGCCAGATACGCAGTATTTT | CAIGGGPDTQYF
- | TRBJ2-5 | TRBV14 | - | TGTGCCAGCAGCCGGGTACAGGGTTTTTCTGAGACCCAGTACTTC | CASSRVQGFSETQYF
- | TRBJ2-3 | TRBV7-2 | - | TGTGCCAGCAGCTTAAGTTGGACTAGCACAGATACGCAGTATTTT | CASSLSWTSTDTQYF
TRBD2 | TRBJ2-7 | TRBV5-1 | - | TGCGCCAGCAGCTTGGCCACCGGGGGGGCCTACGAGCAGTACTTC | CASSLATGGAYEQYF
- | TRBJ2-2 | TRBV29-1 | - | TGCAGCGTTGAGGGGGTCGGTAAGGCCGGGGAGCTGTTTTTT | CSVEGVGKAGELFF
- | TRBJ1-1 | TRBV4-1 | - | TGCGCCAGCAGCCAAGAGGGAAGGGGGGGGGCTGAAGCTTTCTTT | CASSQEGRGGAEAFF